Each of the 23 T cell receptor beta chains below was sequenced from the same sample in a study of cytomegalovirus exposure and HLA in healthy donors. In the PCR, 60 Vbeta and 13 Jbeta primers were used. Clones were read by immunoSEQ multiplex PCR, and TCRdb kept only the in-frame ones, dropping some. The sample holds fewer than 150,000 clones, 80% seen once. Sequenced input: PBMCs. Receptors originate from a man aged 30 to 39 in good health and CMV-seronegative.

This chain joins TRBV18 and TRBJ2-2; perhaps TRBD2 as D (6 bases). The CDR3 length is 17 residues. V shed 2 bases and J shed 4 bases, with 17 bases lying between them. Germline CDR1 KGHSH, CDR2 LQKENI. CDR3 in DNA: TGTGCCAGCTCACCAAGCAGGGCGGGATACGGCACCGGGGAGCTGTTTTTT. It yields the protein CASSPSRAGYGTGELFF.

The J gene is TRBJ1-1, the V gene TRBV2, with 9 positions matching TRBD1. V gave up 4 bases and J gave up 3 bases; unmatched junction bases: 0. The CDR3 spans 13 residues. Germline V gene lookup returns CDR1 SNHLY and CDR2 FYNNEI. The CDR3 loop is CASSGTGDTEAFF. CDR3 sequence (DNA): TGTGCCAGCAGTGGGACAGGGGACACTGAAGCTTTCTTT.

This rearrangement joins TRBV6-1 to TRBJ2-7; 11 nucleotides agree with TRBD1. The junction had 7 bases not matched to a gene; V was cut back by 6 bases and J by 3 bases. Germline V gene sequence: CDR1 MNHNS, CDR2 SASEGT. The CDR3 is 15 residues long. The chain's CDR3 is CASSLAGTGGYEQYF. The CDR3 region has the DNA TGTGCCAGCAGCCTTGCCGGGACAGGGGGCTACGAGCAGTACTTC.

V and J are TRBV9 and TRBJ2-5; TRBD1 agrees at 8 bases. The J segment lost 2 bases and the V segment lost 3 bases, leaving 0 bases of the junction unmatched. CDR1 is SGDLS and CDR2 is YYNGEE in the germline V gene. This CDR3 spans 13 amino acids. CDR3 nucleotide sequence: TGTGCCAGCAGCGGGACAGGGCAAGAGACCCAGTACTTC. Translation gives CASSGTGQETQYF.

The chain links TRBV2 to TRBJ1-4, with a possible D match to TRBD1 (5 bases). The CDR3 contains 14 residues. V lost 3 bases to trimming and J lost 3 bases, with 8 bases between them. CDR1 and CDR2 from the germline V gene are SNHLY and FYNNEI. CDR3 DNA: TGTGCCAGCAGTGACAGGGCGGCTAATGAAAAACTGTTTTTT. Protein product: CASSDRAANEKLFF.

This sequence joins TRBV25-1 and TRBJ1-1; a possible D gene is TRBD1 (6 bases). V was pared by 3 bases and J by 8 bases, with 16 bases between. Germline CDR1 and CDR2: MGHDK and SYGVNS. The CDR3 sequence is 14 residues long. The CDR3 coding sequence is TGTGCCAGCAGTGATTCACAGGGCCTACGGGAAGCTTTCTTT. It codes for CASSDSQGLREAFF.

The genes are TRBV2 and TRBJ2-3; maybe TRBD1 (7 bases). This CDR3 spans 14 amino acids. V was pared by 4 bases and J by 1 base, with 9 bases between. Germline V gene data show CDR1 as SNHLY and CDR2 as FYNNEI. CDR3 coding DNA: TGTGCCAGCAGTGGCAGGGGGGGCACAGATACGCAGTATTTT. It encodes CASSGRGGTDTQYF.

This chain uses TRBV2 with TRBJ2-7; 8 bases map to TRBD1. CDR3 length equals 14 residues. V gave up 6 bases and J gave up 2 bases; unmatched junction bases: 6. The V gene's germline CDR1 is SNHLY and CDR2 FYNNEI. The CDR3 DNA sequence: TGTGCCAGCAGCACGACAGGGGTGGCCTACGAGCAGTACTTC. Protein product: CASSTTGVAYEQYF.

The genes are TRBV6-6 and TRBJ2-7; 7 bases fit TRBD1. With V trimmed by 5 bases and J by 5 bases, 12 bases remained unmatched. Per germline, CDR1 MNHNY and CDR2 SVGAGI (reference sequence). The CDR3 is 15 amino acids. The CDR3 region has the DNA TGTGCCAGCAGTAAATTAGGGGGCTCCTCTAACGAGCAGTACTTC. Translation gives CASSKLGGSSNEQYF.

This clone was counted once. This sequence joins TRBV5-6 and TRBJ2-7; TRBD1 agrees at 8 bases. The junction had 11 bases not matched to a gene; V was cut back by 4 bases and J by 5 bases. This CDR3 region has 15 residues. Germline CDR1 SGHDT, CDR2 YYEEEE. CDR3 nucleotides: TGTGCCAGCAGCCCAGGACAGGGATTTCTCCACGAGCAGTACTTC. Protein product: CASSPGQGFLHEQYF.

V gene TRBV2 combines with J gene TRBJ1-1; a weak D match, TRBD1 (5 bases). The ends were cut back, 3 bases at V and 2 bases at J, with 10 bases in the middle. The length of the CDR3 is 14 residues. The germline V gene encodes CDR1 SNHLY and CDR2 FYNNEI. The CDR3 protein is CASSEGQTNTEAFF. The DNA of the CDR3 is TGTGCCAGCAGTGAGGGGCAGACTAACACTGAAGCTTTCTTT. Together with reference TRBV2 and TRBJ1-1, the CDR3 gives the full variable domain: EPEVTQTPSHQVTQMGQEVILRCVPISNHLYFYWYRQILGQKVEFLVSFYNNEISEKSEIFDDQFSVERPDGSNFTLKIRSTKLEDSAMYFCASSEGQTNTEAFFGQGTRLTVV.

The gene calls are TRBV25-1 and TRBJ2-2; 9 bases are a match to TRBD1. The CDR3 runs 16 residues. Germline CDR1 reads MGHDK; CDR2 reads SYGVNS. Germline trimming cut 2 bases from V and 3 bases from J; bases unmatched to any gene: 4. In nucleotides, the CDR3 is TGTGCCAGCAGTGAAGCACAGGGGGCATACACCGGGGAGCTGTTTTTT. Translating it yields CASSEAQGAYTGELFF.

The CDR3 spells CASSPPGLLDEQFF. CDR3 nucleotides: TGCGCCAGCAGCCCTCCAGGCCTATTGGATGAGCAGTTCTTC. The chain employs TRBV4-1 and TRBJ2-1; D is uncertain. V was clipped by 4 bases and J by 8 bases, with 15 bases between them. Germline CDR1 and CDR2: MGHRA and YSYEKL. This CDR3 contains 14 residues.

This clone was observed many times. V and J are TRBV10-3 and TRBJ2-7, with 11 bases identical to TRBD2. Trimming cost V 6 bases and J 5 bases; bases outside gene matches: 6. Germline CDR1 ENHRY, CDR2 SYGVKD. The CDR3 loop spans 14 amino acids. CDR3 in DNA: TGTGCCATCAGCCTTAGCGGGGGGGAAAACGAGCAGTACTTC. Translated: CAISLSGGENEQYF.

CDR3 sequence: CASSPLSGGSGETQYF. The CDR3 nucleotides are TGTGCCAGCTCACCACTTTCTGGGGGCTCTGGAGAGACCCAGTACTTC. The chain has TRBV18 and TRBJ2-5, with D maybe TRBD1 (6 bases). Trimming took off 1 base at V and 4 bases at J, with 16 bases between the two ends. The CDR3 is 16 amino acids. Per germline, CDR1 KGHSH and CDR2 LQKENI.

The chain employs TRBV11-2 and TRBJ2-1; perhaps TRBD2 as D (6 bases). This CDR3 comprises 15 residues. Between the trimmed V and J ends, which lost 1 base and 1 base, there was a span of 8 bases. Germline assignment: CDR1 SGHAT and CDR2 FQNNGV. CDR3 in amino acids: CASSLGGVSYNEQFF. CDR3 DNA sequence: TGTGCCAGCAGCTTAGGGGGGGTTTCCTACAATGAGCAGTTCTTC.

The chain has TRBV6-4 and TRBJ2-6; the D gene is possibly TRBD2 (5 bases). Germline V gene sequence: CDR1 MRHNA, CDR2 SNTAGT. V was pared by 8 bases and J by 1 base, with 15 bases between. The CDR3 covers 16 residues. The CDR3 nucleotides read TGTGCCAGCGGAGATCAACTAGGATCTGGGGCCAACGTCCTGACTTTC. It yields the protein CASGDQLGSGANVLTF.

This chain connects TRBV7-6 to TRBJ2-1, with D tentatively TRBD1 (5 bases). V lost 4 bases and J lost 6, with 7 bases in between. Germline V gene data show CDR1 as SGHVS and CDR2 as FNYEAQ. The CDR3 is 12 amino acids. DNA of the CDR3: TGTGCCAGCAGCTCTACAGGCAATGAGCAGTTCTTC. It translates to CASSSTGNEQFF.

This clone was observed a single time. The CDR3 region is CASSLSRGYQETQYF. CDR3 nucleotide sequence: TGCGCCAGCAGCTTGTCACGGGGGTACCAAGAGACCCAGTACTTC. The chain couples TRBV5-1 to TRBJ2-5; D is possibly TRBD2 (6 bases). The germline CDR1 and CDR2 sequences are SGHRS and YFSETQ. V dropped 1 base and J dropped 0 bases, with 10 bases sitting between them. This CDR3 comprises 15 residues.

In its sample, this clone was seen once. This chain uses TRBV6-5 with TRBJ2-5, with D maybe TRBD1 (5 bases). Trimming shortened V by 2 bases and J by 7 bases, and 17 bases separated the two germline ends. The CDR3 extends over 15 amino acids. Germline V lookup: CDR1 MNHEY, CDR2 SVGAGI. CDR3 in amino acids: CASSYGWGQVGTQYF. The CDR3 coding sequence is TGTGCCAGCAGTTACGGTTGGGGCCAGGTGGGGACCCAGTACTTC.

This chain uses TRBV5-1 with TRBJ2-1, with 9 bases lining up with TRBD2. The length of the CDR3 is 14 residues. In germline, CDR1 is SGHRS, CDR2 YFSETQ. J was trimmed by 7 bases and V by 4 bases; bases with no gene match: 6. The CDR3 loop is CASSPGTSWNEQFF. In DNA form, the CDR3 reads TGCGCCAGCAGCCCCGGGACTAGCTGGAATGAGCAGTTCTTC. Combining the CDR3 with reference TRBV5-1 and TRBJ2-1 gives the whole variable domain KAGVTQTPRYLIKTRGQQVTLSCSPISGHRSVSWYQQTPGQGLQFLFEYFSETQRNKGNFPGRFSGRQFSNSRSEMNVSTLELGDSALYLCASSPGTSWNEQFFGPGTRLTVL.

V gene TRBV5-4 combines with J gene TRBJ2-3; D is perhaps TRBD1 (6 bases). V was clipped by 0 bases and J by 4 bases, with 9 bases between them. The CDR3 totals 14 residues. Germline CDR1 is SGHNT and CDR2 is YYREEE (reference sequence). For the CDR3, the DNA is TGTGCCAGCAGCTTGGCAGGGGAGCCAGATACGCAGTATTTT. Translated: CASSLAGEPDTQYF.

A single count supports this clone. The chain recombines TRBV6-5 with TRBJ1-2; perhaps TRBD1 as D (6 bases). CDR1 and CDR2 from the germline V gene are MNHEY and SVGAGI. The CDR3 runs 14 residues. V was pared by 6 bases and J by 5 bases, with 16 bases between. The CDR3 reads CASRGTPAYYGYTF. For the CDR3, the DNA is TGTGCCAGCAGGGGGACACCAGCGTATTATGGCTACACCTTC.